This TCR beta chain was sequenced in a study of CD8 T cells in ankylosing spondylitis. This clonotype was seen only a few times. The antigen remains unidentified. It was by quantitative 5'-RACE with molecular barcodes that TCR beta libraries were made. TCRdb independently ran MiXCR on the 5' RACE reads; one entry per CDR3 protein. The table shows about 700,000 distinct CDR3 sequences, with 15% to 20% occurring only once. The CDR3 extends over 16 amino acids. V shed 4 bases, J shed 9 bases, and the junction held 9 bases outside the gene matches. Study-wide results and limits: CD8+ disease-linked clones were present at relatively low frequencies in blood. Blood of patients with ankylosing spondylitis appeared to be characterized by a TCR beta motif of about 8 highly homologous variants.

This receptor was obtained from a male donor with ankylosing spondylitis. The sample consisted of blood, either unsorted or a sorted T cell fraction (not recorded which). This rearrangement joins TRBV12-3 or TRBV12-4 to TRBJ1-6, with 10 positions matching TRBD1. The CDR3 sequence is CASSSHSTGGGSPLHF. The CDR3 nucleotides are TGTGCCAGCAGTTCCCATTCGACAGGGGGCGGTTCACCCCTCCACTTT.